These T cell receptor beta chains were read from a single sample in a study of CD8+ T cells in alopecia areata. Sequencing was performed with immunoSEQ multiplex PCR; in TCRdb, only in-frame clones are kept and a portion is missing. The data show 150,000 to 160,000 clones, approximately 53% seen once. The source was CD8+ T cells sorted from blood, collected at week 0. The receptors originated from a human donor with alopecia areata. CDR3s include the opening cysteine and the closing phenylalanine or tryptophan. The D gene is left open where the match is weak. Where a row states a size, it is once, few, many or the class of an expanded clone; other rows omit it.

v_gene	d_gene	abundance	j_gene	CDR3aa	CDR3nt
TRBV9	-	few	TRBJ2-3	CASSVGTDTQYF	TGTGCCAGCAGCGTTGGCACAGATACGCAGTATTTT
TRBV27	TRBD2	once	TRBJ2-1	CASSTPGGGYNEQFF	TGTGCCAGCAGTACCCCTGGGGGGGGATACAATGAGCAGTTCTTC
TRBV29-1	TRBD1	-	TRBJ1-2	CSVPGTESTGYTF	TGCAGCGTTCCCGGGACAGAATCGACCGGCTACACCTTC
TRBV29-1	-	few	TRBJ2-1	CSVGLVLENEQFF	TGCAGCGTTGGACTAGTTCTGGAGAATGAGCAGTTCTTC
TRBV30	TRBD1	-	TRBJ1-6	CAWTQDRDNSPLHF	TGTGCCTGGACTCAGGACAGGGACAATTCACCCCTCCACTTT
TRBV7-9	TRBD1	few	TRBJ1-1	CASSSRDRLNAEAFF	TGTGCCAGCAGCTCCCGGGACAGGCTGAACGCTGAAGCTTTCTTT
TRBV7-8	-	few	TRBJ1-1	CASSLPENTEAFF	TGTGCCAGCAGCTTACCCGAGAACACTGAAGCTTTCTTT
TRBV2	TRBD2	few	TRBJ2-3	CASWAGETTDTQYF	TGTGCCAGCTGGGCGGGGGAGACCACAGATACGCAGTATTTT
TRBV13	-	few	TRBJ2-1	CASSLGAGWNEQFF	TGTGCCAGCAGCTTAGGAGCCGGATGGAATGAGCAGTTCTTC
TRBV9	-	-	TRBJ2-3	CASSVGTSDTQYF	TGTGCCAGCAGCGTAGGGACCAGCGATACGCAGTATTTT
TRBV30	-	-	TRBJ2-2	CAWSVGGGELFF	TGTGCCTGGAGTGTAGGGGGCGGGGAGCTGTTTTTT
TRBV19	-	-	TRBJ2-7	CASSSTNRSYEQYF	TGTGCCAGTAGTTCAACTAACAGGTCCTACGAGCAGTACTTC
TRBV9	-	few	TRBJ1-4	CASSVGRLRDVLFF	TGTGCCAGCAGCGTAGGAAGGTTGAGAGATGTACTGTTTTTT
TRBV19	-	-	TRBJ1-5	CASSAADSNQPQHF	TGTGCCAGTAGTGCAGCGGATAGCAATCAGCCCCAGCATTTT
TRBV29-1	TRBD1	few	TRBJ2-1	CSGGTANEQFF	TGCAGCGGTGGGACAGCCAATGAGCAGTTCTTC
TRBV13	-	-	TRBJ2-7	CASSSTEKYEQYF	TGTGCCAGCAGCTCGACAGAGAAGTACGAGCAGTACTTC
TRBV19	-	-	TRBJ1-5	CASNPGILVDQPQHF	TGTGCCAGTAACCCGGGAATCCTGGTGGATCAGCCCCAGCATTTT
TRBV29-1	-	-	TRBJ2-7	CSVGIQGTYEQYF	TGCAGCGTTGGAATTCAGGGGACCTACGAGCAGTACTTC
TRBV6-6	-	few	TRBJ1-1	CASSNIEVSGTEAFF	TGTGCCAGCAGTAATATCGAAGTCTCGGGCACTGAAGCTTTCTTT
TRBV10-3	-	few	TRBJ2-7	CAISESPDVYEQYF	TGTGCCATCAGTGAGTCCCCGGACGTTTACGAGCAGTACTTC
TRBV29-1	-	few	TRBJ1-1	CSAPMDRNTEAFF	TGCAGCGCCCCGATGGACAGGAACACTGAAGCTTTCTTT
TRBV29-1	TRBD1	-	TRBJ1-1	CSVYGQGAKNTEAFF	TGCAGCGTCTACGGACAGGGGGCAAAGAACACTGAAGCTTTCTTT
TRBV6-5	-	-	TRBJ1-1	CASSTRTGLDTEAFF	TGTGCCAGCAGTACCCGCACAGGGCTGGACACTGAAGCTTTCTTT
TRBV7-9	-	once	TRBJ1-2	CASSPLDSNYGYTF	TGTGCCAGCAGCCCCCTCGACAGCAACTATGGCTACACCTTC
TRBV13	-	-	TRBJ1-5	CASSRLNQPQHF	TGTGCCAGCAGCCGGCTAAATCAGCCCCAGCATTTT
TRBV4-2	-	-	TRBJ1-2	CASSQDGDGYTF	TGTGCCAGCAGCCAAGACGGAGATGGCTACACCTTC
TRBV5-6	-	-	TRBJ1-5	CASSLRDQPQHF	TGTGCCAGCAGCTTACGGGACCAGCCCCAGCATTTT
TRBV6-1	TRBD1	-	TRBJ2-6	CASSEAETGINSGANVLTF	TGTGCCAGCAGTGAAGCGGAGACAGGGATTAACTCTGGGGCCAACGTCCTGACTTTC
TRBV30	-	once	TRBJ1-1	CAWGVTNTEAFF	TGTGCCTGGGGGGTGACGAACACTGAAGCTTTCTTT
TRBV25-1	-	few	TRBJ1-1	CASSEGREAFF	TGTGCCAGCAGTGAGGGAAGGGAAGCTTTCTTT
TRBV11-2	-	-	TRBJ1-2	CASSLEFKANYGYTF	TGTGCCAGCAGCTTAGAGTTCAAAGCTAACTATGGCTACACCTTC
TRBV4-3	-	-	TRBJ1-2	CASSPKTNNYGYTF	TGCGCCAGCAGCCCTAAGACAAATAACTATGGCTACACCTTC
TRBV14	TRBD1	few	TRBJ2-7	CASSQAGGGYEQYF	TGTGCCAGCAGCCAAGCAGGGGGCGGCTACGAGCAGTACTTC
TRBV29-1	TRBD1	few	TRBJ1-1	CSVRQGRTEAFF	TGCAGCGTTCGACAGGGCCGGACTGAAGCTTTCTTT
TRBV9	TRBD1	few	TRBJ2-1	CASSETPGQDNEQFF	TGTGCCAGCAGTGAAACTCCGGGACAGGACAATGAGCAGTTCTTC
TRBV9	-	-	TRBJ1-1	CASSGIGPNTEAFF	TGTGCCAGCAGCGGAATCGGCCCGAACACTGAAGCTTTCTTT
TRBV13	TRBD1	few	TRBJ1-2	CASSPLQGVNGYTF	TGTGCCAGCAGCCCTCTACAGGGGGTCAATGGCTACACCTTC
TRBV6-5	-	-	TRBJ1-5	CASSYSQGNQPQHF	TGTGCCAGCAGTTATAGCCAGGGGAATCAGCCCCAGCATTTT
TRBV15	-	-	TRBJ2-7	CATSRDLGAYEQYF	TGTGCCACCAGCAGAGACCTGGGCGCCTACGAGCAGTACTTC
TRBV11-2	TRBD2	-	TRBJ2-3	CASSLTGGSADTQYF	TGTGCCAGCAGCTTAACGGGGGGTAGCGCAGATACGCAGTATTTT
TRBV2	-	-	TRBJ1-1	CAITIRDATFEGLF	TGTGCCATCACGATCAGAGACGCAACCTTTGAAGGGCTCTTT
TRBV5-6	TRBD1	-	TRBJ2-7	CASSLSRTGPYEQYF	TGTGCCAGCAGCTTGAGCCGGACAGGGCCCTACGAGCAGTACTTC
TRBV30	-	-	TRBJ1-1	CAWSHSDTEAFF	TGTGCCTGGAGTCACTCGGACACTGAAGCTTTCTTT
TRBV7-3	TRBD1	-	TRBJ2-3	CASSSGQGTDTQYF	TGTGCCAGCAGCTCCGGACAGGGGACAGATACGCAGTATTTT
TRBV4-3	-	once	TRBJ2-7	CASSPGRNYEQYF	TGCGCCAGCAGCCCGGGCCGAAACTACGAGCAGTACTTC
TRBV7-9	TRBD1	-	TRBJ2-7	CASSLPGTGGGEQYF	TGTGCCAGCAGCTTACCCGGGACAGGGGGCGGCGAGCAGTACTTC
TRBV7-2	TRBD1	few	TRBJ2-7	CASSLDAGGYEQYF	TGTGCCAGCAGCTTAGACGCAGGGGGCTACGAGCAGTACTTC
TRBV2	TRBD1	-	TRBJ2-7	CASSVTVQGSYEQYF	TGTGCCAGCAGTGTCACGGTACAGGGGTCCTACGAGCAGTACTTC
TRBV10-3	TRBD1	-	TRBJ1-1	CAIRATGGEGSTEAFF	TGTGCCATCAGGGCGACAGGGGGTGAAGGTAGCACTGAAGCTTTCTTT
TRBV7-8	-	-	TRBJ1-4	CASSPGLQRSNEKLFF	TGTGCCAGCTCGCCGGGACTTCAACGAAGTAATGAAAAACTGTTTTTT
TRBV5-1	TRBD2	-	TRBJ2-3	CASSLGHGTSVTDTQYF	TGCGCCAGCAGCTTGGGGCACGGGACTAGCGTCACAGATACGCAGTATTTT
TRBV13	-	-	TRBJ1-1	CASSFNARGITEAFF	TGTGCCAGCAGCTTTAACGCGAGGGGGATAACTGAAGCTTTCTTT
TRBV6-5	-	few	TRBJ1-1	CASQEVMNTEAFF	TGTGCCAGCCAGGAGGTTATGAACACTGAAGCTTTCTTT